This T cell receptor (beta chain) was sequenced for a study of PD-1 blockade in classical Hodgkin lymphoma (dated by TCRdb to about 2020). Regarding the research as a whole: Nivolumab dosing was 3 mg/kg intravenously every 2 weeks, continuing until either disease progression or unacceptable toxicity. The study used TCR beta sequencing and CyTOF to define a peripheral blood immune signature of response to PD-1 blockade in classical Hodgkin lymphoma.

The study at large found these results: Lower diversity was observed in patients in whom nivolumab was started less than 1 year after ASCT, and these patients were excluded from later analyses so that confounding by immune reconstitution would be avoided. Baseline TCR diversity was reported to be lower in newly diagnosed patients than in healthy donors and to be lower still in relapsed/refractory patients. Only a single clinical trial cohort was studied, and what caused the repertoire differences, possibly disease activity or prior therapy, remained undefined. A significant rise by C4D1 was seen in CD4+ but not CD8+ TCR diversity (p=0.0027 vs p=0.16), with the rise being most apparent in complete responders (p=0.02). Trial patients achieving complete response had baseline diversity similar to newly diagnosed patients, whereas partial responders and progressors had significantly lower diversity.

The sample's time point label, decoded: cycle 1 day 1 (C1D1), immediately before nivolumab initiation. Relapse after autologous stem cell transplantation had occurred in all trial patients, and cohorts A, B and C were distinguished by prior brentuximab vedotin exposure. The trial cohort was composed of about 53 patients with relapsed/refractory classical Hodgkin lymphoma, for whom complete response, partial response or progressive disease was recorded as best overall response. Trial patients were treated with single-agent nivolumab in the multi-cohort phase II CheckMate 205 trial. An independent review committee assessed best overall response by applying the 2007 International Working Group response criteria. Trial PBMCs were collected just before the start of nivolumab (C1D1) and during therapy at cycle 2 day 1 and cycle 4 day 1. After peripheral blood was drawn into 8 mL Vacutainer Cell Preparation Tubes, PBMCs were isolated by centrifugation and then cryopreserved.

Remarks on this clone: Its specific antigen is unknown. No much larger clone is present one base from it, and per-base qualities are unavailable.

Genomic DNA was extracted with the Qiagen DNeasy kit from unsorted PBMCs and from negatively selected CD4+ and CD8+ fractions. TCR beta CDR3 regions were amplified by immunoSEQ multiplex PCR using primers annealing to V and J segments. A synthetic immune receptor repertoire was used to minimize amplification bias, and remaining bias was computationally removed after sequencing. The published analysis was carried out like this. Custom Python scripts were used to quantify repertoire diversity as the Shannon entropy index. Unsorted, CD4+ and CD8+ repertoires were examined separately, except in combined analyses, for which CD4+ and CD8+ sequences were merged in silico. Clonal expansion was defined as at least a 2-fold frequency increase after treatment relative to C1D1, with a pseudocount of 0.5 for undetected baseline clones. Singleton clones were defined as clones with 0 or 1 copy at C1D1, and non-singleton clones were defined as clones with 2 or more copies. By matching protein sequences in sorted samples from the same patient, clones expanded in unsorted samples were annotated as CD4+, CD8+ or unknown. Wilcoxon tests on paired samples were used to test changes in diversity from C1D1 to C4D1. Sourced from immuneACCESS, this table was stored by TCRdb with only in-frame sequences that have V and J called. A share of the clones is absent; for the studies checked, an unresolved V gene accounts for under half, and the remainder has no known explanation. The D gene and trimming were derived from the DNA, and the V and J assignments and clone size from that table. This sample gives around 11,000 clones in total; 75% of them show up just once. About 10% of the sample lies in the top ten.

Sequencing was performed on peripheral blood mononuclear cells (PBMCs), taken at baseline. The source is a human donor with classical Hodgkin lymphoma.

The CDR3 in this case is CAISAIQGNTGELFF. The DNA is as follows: TGTGCCATCAGTGCTATACAGGGTAACACCGGGGAGCTGTTTTTT. Recombination linked TRBV10-3 to TRBJ2-2; possibly the D gene is TRBD1, per 6 matching bases. Looking up the germline V gene yields CDR1 ENHRY and CDR2 SYGVKD. V is pared back by 4 bases and J by 2 bases, with 11 bases lying between the germline termini. Its CDR3 holds 15 amino acids, cysteine through phenylalanine. The only DNA kept is the CDR3, 45 bases in frame from the first base.